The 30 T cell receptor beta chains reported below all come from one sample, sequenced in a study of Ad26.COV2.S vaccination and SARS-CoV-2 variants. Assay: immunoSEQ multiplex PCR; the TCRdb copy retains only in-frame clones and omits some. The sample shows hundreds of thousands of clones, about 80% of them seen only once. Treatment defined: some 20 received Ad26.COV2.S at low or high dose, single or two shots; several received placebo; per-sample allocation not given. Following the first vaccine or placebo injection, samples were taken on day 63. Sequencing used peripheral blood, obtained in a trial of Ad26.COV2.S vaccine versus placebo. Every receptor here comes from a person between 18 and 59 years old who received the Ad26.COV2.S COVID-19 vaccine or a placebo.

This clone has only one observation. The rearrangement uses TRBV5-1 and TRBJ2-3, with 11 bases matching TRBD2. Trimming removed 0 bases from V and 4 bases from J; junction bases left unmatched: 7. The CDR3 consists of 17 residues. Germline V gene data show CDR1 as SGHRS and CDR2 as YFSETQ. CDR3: CASSLAYVLAGADTQYF. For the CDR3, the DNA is TGCGCCAGCAGCTTGGCCTATGTACTAGCGGGAGCAGATACGCAGTATTTT. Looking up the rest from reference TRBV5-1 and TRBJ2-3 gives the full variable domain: KAGVTQTPRYLIKTRGQQVTLSCSPISGHRSVSWYQQTPGQGLQFLFEYFSETQRNKGNFPGRFSGRQFSNSRSEMNVSTLELGDSALYLCASSLAYVLAGADTQYFGPGTRLTVL.

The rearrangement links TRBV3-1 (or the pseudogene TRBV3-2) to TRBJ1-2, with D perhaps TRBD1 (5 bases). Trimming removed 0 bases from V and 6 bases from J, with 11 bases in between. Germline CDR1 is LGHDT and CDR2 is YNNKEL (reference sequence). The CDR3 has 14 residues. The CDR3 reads CASSQEGRGNGYTF. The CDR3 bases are TGTGCCAGCAGCCAAGAGGGGCGGGGGAATGGCTACACCTTC.

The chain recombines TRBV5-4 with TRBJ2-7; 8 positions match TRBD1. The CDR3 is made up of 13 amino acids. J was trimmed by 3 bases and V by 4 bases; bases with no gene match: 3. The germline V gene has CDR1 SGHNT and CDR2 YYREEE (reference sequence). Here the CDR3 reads CASSVDRGYEQYF. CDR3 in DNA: TGTGCCAGCAGCGTTGACAGGGGCTACGAGCAGTACTTC.

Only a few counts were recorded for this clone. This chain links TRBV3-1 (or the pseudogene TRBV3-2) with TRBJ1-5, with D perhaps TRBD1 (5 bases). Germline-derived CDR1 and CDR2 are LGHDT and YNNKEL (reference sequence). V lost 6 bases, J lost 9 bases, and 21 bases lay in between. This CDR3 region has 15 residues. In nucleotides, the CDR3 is TGTGCCAGCAGTCTGGGGACGTCTTCGGCACGGCCCCAGCATTTT. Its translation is CASSLGTSSARPQHF.

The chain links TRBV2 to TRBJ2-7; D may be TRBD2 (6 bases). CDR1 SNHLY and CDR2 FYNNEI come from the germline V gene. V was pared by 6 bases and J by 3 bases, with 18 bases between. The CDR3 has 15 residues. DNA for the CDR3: TGTGCCAGCAGGGAGGGGTTGGGCCCCTACTACGAGCAGTACTTC. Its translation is CASREGLGPYYEQYF.

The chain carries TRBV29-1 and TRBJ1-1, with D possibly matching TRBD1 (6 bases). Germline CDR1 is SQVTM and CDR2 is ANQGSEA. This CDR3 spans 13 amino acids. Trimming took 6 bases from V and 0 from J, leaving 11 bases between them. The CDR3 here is CSVRGRMNTEAFF. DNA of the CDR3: TGCAGCGTCAGGGGACGGATGAACACTGAAGCTTTCTTT.

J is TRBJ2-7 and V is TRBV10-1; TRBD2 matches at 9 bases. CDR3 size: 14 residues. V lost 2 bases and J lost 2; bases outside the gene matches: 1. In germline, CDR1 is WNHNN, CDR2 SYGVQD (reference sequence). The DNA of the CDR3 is TGCGCCAGCAGTGAGCGACTAGCGGCCTACGAGCAGTACTTC. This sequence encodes CASSERLAAYEQYF.

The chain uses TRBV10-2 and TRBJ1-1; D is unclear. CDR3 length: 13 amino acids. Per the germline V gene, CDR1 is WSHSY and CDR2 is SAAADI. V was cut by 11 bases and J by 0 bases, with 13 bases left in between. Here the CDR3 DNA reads TGCGCCGCCAGCGTGCCTATGAACACTGAAGCTTTCTTT. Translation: CAASVPMNTEAFF.

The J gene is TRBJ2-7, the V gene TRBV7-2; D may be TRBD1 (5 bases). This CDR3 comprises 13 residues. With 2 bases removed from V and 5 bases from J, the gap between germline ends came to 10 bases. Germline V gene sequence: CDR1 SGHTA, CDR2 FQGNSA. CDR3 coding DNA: TGTGCCAGCAGCTTAAAGTGGGGCAACGAGCAGTACTTC. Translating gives CASSLKWGNEQYF.

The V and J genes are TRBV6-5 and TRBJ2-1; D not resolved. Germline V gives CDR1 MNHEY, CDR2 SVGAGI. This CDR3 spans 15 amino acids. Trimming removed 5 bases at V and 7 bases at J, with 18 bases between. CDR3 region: CASSPRRRIINEQFF. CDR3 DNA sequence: TGTGCCAGCAGTCCCCGTCGTCGGATTATAAATGAGCAGTTCTTC.

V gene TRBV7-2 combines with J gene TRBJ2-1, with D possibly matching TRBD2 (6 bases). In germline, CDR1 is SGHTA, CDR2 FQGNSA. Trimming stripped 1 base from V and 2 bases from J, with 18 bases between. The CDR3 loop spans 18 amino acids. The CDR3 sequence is CASSLEGLGSGTYNEQFF. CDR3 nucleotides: TGTGCCAGCAGCTTAGAAGGATTAGGTAGCGGTACCTACAATGAGCAGTTCTTC.

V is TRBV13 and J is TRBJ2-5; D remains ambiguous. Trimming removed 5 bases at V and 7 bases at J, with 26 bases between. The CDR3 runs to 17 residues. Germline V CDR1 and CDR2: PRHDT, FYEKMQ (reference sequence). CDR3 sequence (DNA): TGTGCCAGCAGCACGCGAAGCGCATCCCCGAAAGCTGGGACCCAGTACTTC. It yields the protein CASSTRSASPKAGTQYF. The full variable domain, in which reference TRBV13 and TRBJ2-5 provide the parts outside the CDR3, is AAGVIQSPRHLIKEKRETATLKCYPIPRHDTVYWYQQGPGQDPQFLISFYEKMQSDKGSIPDRFSAQQFSDYHSELNMSSLELGDSALYFCASSTRSASPKAGTQYFGPGTRLLVL.

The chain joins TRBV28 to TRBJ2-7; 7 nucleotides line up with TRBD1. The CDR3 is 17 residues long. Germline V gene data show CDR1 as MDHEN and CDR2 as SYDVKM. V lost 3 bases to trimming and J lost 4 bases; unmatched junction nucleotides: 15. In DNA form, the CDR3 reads TGTGCCAGCAGTTTTGTAATAAACAGGGGTAAGCCTTACGAGCAGTACTTC. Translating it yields CASSFVINRGKPYEQYF.

CDR3 DNA sequence: TGTGCCAGCAGCTTCGCTGATGCCTACAATGAGCAGTTCTTC. This translates into CASSFADAYNEQFF. The V gene is TRBV5-5, the J gene TRBJ2-1, with D unresolved. The CDR3 spans 14 residues. With 2 bases removed from V and 2 bases from J, the gap between germline ends came to 8 bases. The germline CDR1 and CDR2 sequences are SGHKS and YYEKEE (reference sequence).

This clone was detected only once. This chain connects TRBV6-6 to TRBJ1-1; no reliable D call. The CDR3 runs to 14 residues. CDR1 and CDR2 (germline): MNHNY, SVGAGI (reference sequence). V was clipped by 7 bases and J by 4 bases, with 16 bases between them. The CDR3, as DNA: TGTGCCAGCATTCGCTCTGGGGATTTCACTGAAGCTTTCTTT. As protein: CASIRSGDFTEAFF.

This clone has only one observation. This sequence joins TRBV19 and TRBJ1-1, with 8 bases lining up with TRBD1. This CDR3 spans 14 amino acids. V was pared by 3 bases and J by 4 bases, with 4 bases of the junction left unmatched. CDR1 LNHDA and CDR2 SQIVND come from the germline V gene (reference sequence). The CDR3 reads CASSIQQGGTEAFF. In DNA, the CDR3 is TGTGCCAGTAGTATTCAACAGGGGGGCACTGAAGCTTTCTTT.

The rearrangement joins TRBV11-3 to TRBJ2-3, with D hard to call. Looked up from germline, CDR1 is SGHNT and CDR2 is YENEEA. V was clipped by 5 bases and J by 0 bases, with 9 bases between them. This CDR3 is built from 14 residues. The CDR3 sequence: CASSRLGSTDTQYF. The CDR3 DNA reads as TGTGCCAGCAGCCGTCTCGGAAGCACAGATACGCAGTATTTT.

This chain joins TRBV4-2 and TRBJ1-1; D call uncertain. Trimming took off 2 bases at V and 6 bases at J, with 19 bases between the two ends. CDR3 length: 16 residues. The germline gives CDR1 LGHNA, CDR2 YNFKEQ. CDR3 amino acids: CASSQLMSESHAEAFF. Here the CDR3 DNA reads TGTGCCAGCAGCCAACTGATGAGTGAGTCCCACGCTGAAGCTTTCTTT.

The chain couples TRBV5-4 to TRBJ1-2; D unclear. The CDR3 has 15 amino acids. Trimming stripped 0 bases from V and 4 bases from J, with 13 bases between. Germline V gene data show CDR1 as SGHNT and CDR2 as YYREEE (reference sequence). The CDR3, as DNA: TGTGCCAGCAGCTTGGAGAGGGCCTGGGGCTATGGCTACACCTTC. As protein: CASSLERAWGYGYTF.

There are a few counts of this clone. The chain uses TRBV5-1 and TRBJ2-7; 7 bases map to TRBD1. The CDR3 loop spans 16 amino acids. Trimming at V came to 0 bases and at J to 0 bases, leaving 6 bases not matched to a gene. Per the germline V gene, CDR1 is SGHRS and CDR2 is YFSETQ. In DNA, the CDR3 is TGCGCCAGCAGCTTGGCCGACAGGGCGAGCTCCTACGAGCAGTACTTC. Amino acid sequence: CASSLADRASSYEQYF.

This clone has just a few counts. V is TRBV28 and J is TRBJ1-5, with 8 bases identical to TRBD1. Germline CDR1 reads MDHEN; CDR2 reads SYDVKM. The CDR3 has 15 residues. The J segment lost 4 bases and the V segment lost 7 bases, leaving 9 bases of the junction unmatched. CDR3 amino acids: CASNLQGAYNQPQHF. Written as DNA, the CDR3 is TGTGCCAGCAACCTTCAGGGGGCCTATAATCAGCCCCAGCATTTT.

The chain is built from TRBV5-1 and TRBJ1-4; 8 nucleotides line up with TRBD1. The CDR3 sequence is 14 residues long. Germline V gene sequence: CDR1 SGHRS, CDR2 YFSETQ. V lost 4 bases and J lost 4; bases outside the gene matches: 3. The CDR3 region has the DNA TGCGCCAGCAGCACGGGACAGGTTAATGAAAAACTGTTTTTT. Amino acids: CASSTGQVNEKLFF.

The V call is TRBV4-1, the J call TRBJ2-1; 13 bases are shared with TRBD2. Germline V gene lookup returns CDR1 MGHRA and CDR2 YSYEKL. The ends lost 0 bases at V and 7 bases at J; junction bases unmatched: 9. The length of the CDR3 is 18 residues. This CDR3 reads CASSQDPRTSGRRNEQFF. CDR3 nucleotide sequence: TGCGCCAGCAGCCAAGATCCCCGGACTAGCGGGAGAAGGAATGAGCAGTTCTTC.

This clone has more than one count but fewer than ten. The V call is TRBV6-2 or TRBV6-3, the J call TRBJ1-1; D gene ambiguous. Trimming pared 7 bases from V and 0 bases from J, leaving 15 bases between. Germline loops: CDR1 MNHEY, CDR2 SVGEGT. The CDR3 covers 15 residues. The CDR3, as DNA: TGTGCCAGCACCCCAGGCGGCAGGATGAACACTGAAGCTTTCTTT. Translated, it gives CASTPGGRMNTEAFF.

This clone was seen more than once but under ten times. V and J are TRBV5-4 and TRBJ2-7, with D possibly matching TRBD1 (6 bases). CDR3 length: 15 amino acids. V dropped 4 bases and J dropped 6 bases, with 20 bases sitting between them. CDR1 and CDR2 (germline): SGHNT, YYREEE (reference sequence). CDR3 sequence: CASSERQVGAGEQYF. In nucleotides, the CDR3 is TGTGCCAGCAGCGAAAGACAGGTGGGCGCGGGCGAGCAGTACTTC.

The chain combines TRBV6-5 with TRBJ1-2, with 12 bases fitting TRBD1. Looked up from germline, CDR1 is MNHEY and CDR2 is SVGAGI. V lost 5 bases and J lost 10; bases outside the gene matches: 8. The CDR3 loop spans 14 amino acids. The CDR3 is CASSRPGQGAAYTF. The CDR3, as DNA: TGTGCCAGCAGTCGTCCGGGACAGGGGGCGGCCTACACCTTC.

The CDR3 DNA reads TGTGCCAGCAGCGCAAAAACAGGGGACGCGGGAAACACCATATATTTT. It specifies CASSAKTGDAGNTIYF. The chain links TRBV7-9 to TRBJ1-3; 7 positions match TRBD1. Unmatched junction bases numbered 11, after V lost 5 bases and J lost 4 bases. The germline V gene encodes CDR1 SEHNR and CDR2 FQNEAQ (reference sequence). CDR3 length: 16 residues.

CDR3 DNA sequence: TGTGCCAGCAGAGAGGACAGGGATAATGCCGGGGAGCTGTTTTTT. Protein product: CASREDRDNAGELFF. This chain uses TRBV6-5 with TRBJ2-2; 8 nucleotides agree with TRBD1. With 6 bases clipped from V and 6 bases from J, the junction kept 9 bases outside the gene matches. The length of the CDR3 is 15 residues. Germline V gene data show CDR1 as MNHEY and CDR2 as SVGAGI.

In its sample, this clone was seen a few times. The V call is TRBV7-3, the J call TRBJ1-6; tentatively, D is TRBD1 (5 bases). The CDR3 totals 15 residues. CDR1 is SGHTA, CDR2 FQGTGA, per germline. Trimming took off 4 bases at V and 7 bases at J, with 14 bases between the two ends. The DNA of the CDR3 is TGTGCCAGCAGCTCCCAAGGGGACCGGAATTCACCCCTCCACTTT. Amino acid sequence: CASSSQGDRNSPLHF.

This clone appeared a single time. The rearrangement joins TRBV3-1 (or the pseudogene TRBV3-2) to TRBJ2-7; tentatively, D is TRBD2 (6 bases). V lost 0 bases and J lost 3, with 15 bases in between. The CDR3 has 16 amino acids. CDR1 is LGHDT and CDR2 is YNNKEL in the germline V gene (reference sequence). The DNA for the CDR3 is TGTGCCAGCAGCCAAGATCAAGCTAGCGTGGTCTACGAGCAGTACTTC. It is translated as CASSQDQASVVYEQYF.